This T cell receptor beta chain emerged from a study of EBV T-cell therapy then PD-1 blockade in nasopharyngeal carcinoma. The treatment was: AdE1-LMPpoly-expanded autologous EBV-specific T-cell therapy followed by anti-PD-1 nivolumab. Sequencing was performed with immunoSEQ multiplex PCR; in TCRdb, only in-frame clones are kept and a portion is missing. The sample has more than 20,000 clones, 82% seen once. As regards this clone: Its antigen is currently unknown.

The CDR3 length is 17 residues. Germline CDR1 reads LGHNA; CDR2 reads YNFKEQ. V shed 1 base, J shed 2 bases, and the junction held 9 bases outside the gene matches. Source: CD8+ T cells from blood, taken at day -245 from a patient whose treatment included autologous EBV-specific T cells and nivolumab. This sequence joins TRBV4-2 and TRBJ2-3; 7 nucleotides align to TRBD2. The clonotype was recovered from a man aged 35 to 55 with nasopharyngeal carcinoma. Here the CDR3 reads CASSQGPAGEITDTQYF. CDR3 sequence (DNA): TGTGCCAGCAGCCAAGGGCCCGCGGGGGAGATCACAGATACGCAGTATTTT.